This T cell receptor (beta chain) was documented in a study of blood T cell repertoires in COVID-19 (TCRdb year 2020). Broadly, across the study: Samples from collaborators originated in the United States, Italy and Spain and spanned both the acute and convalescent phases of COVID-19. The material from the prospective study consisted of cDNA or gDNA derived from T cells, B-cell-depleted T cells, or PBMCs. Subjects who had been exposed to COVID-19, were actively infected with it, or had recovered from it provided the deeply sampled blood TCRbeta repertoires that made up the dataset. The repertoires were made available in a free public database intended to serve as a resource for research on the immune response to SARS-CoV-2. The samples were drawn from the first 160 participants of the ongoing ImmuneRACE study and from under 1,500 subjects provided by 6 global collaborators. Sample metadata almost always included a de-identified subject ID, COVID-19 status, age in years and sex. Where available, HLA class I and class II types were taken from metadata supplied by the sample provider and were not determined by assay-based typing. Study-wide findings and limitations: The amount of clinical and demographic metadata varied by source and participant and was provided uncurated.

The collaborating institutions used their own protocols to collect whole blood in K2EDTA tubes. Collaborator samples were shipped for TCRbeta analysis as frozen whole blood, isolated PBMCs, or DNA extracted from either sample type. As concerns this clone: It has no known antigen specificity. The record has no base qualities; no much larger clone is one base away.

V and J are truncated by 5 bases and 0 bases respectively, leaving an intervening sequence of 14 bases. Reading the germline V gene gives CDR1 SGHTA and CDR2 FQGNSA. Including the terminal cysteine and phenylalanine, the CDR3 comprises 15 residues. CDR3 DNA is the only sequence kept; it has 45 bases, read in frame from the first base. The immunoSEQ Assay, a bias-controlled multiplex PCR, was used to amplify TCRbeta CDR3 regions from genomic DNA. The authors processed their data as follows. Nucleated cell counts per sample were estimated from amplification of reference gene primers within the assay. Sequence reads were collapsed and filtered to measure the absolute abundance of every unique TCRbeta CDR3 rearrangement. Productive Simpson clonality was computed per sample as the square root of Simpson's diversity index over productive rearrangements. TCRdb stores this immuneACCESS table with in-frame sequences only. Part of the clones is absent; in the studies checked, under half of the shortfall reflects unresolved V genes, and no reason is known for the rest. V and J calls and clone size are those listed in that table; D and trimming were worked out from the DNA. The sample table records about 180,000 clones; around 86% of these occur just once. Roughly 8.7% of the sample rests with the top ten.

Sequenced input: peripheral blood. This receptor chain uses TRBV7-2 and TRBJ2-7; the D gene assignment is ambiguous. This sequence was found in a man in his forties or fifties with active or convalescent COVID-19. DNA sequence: TGTGCCAGCAGCCCCCCGAGGTCAATCTCCTACGAGCAGTACTTC. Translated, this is CASSPPRSISYEQYF.